The count of the clone carrying this T cell receptor (beta chain) is one. Antigen: not known. This entry comes from a study of blood T cell dynamics during melanoma immunotherapy. Study-wide findings and caveats: At W3, later disease-control patients showed bifurcated PBMC repertoire changes, unlike progressors.

Time point meaning: week 3, after first cycle of checkpoint inhibitor. Samples come from before therapy and from week 3 after the first blockade cycle. Sequencing used immunoSEQ multiplex PCR; TCRdb keeps in-frame clones, though not all of them. Among 9,900 or so clones listed, about four fifths were seen once. The sample was blood, taken from a patient treated with checkpoint blockade. This TCR was recovered from a human donor with melanoma.

This chain's CDR3 is CASKLSGSQETQYF. In nucleotides, the CDR3 is TGTGCCAGCAAGCTATCGGGGAGCCAAGAGACCCAGTACTTC. J is TRBJ2-5 and V is TRBV6-6; perhaps TRBD2 as D (5 bases). The V and J ends lost 7 bases and 1 base respectively, with 13 bases between them. CDR3 size: 14 residues. Germline V gene sequence: CDR1 MNHNY, CDR2 SVGAGI (reference sequence).